Listed below are T cell receptor beta chains from one sample, sequenced in a study of PD-L1 blockade in urothelial cancer. Profiled with immunoSEQ multiplex PCR; TCRdb holds only in-frame clones, not every one. Of tens of thousands of clones detected, about 86% appear once; the ten largest clones hold about 15%. This sample comprised PBMCs, obtained around atezolizumab (anti-PD-L1) treatment. The receptors originated from a man aged 60 to 69 with urothelial cancer. The CDR3 runs from the conserved cysteine through the conserved F or W. Fields, in order: J gene, clone size, D gene, V gene, CDR3 DNA, CDR3 protein. The D gene is left open where the match is weak. Clone size, where shown, is once, few, many, or a class for clones that have expanded.

>TRBJ1-2|-|-|TRBV30
TGTGCCTGGAGTATCACCAGGGTCGGCCATGGCTACACCTTC
CAWSITRVGHGYTF
>TRBJ1-2|-|TRBD1|TRBV29-1
TGCAGCGTTGAAGATGTGGACAGGGGAAATGGCTACACCTTC
CSVEDVDRGNGYTF
>TRBJ2-2|-|TRBD2|TRBV5-1
TGCGCCAGCAGCTATACCGGGACTAGCGGGGGGGCAAAGACCGGGGAGCTGTTTTTT
CASSYTGTSGGAKTGELFF
>TRBJ1-2|-|TRBD1|TRBV19
TGTGCCAGTAGTGAGACAGGGGCTAGGGATGGCTACACCTTC
CASSETGARDGYTF
>TRBJ2-2|-|TRBD1|TRBV4-2
TGTGCCAGCAGCCAAGATCTGACAGGGCGAGACACCGGGGAGCTGTTTTTT
CASSQDLTGRDTGELFF
>TRBJ1-3|-|-|TRBV19
TGTGCCAGTACAACTACATCGGGGTCTGGAAACACCATATATTTT
CASTTTSGSGNTIYF
>TRBJ1-3|-|-|TRBV30
TGTGCCTGGAGTCAAGCTCCTGGAAACACCATATATTTT
CAWSQAPGNTIYF
>TRBJ2-2|once|TRBD2|TRBV4-1
TGCGCCAGCAGCCAGTTTAGCGGGGGGGTGAACACCGGGGAGCTGTTTTTT
CASSQFSGGVNTGELFF
>TRBJ2-5|-|-|TRBV30
TGTGCCTGGAACGGGGGGCGAGAGACCCAGTACTTC
CAWNGGRETQYF
>TRBJ2-2|-|TRBD2|TRBV18
TGTGCCAGCTCACCCCAGACTAGCGGGGCGAACACCGGGGAGCTGTTTTTT
CASSPQTSGANTGELFF
>TRBJ2-5|-|TRBD2|TRBV11-1
TGTGCCAGCAGCCACTCTTTTAGCGGGGGGAAAGAGACCCAGTACTTC
CASSHSFSGGKETQYF
>TRBJ2-3|once|-|TRBV11-2
TGTGCCAGCAGCTCAGTCGGACTGGGCACAGATACGCAGTATTTT
CASSSVGLGTDTQYF
>TRBJ2-7|-|TRBD2|TRBV5-4
TGTGCCAGCAGGCCGGGACTAACGCCCTACGAGCAGTACTTC
CASRPGLTPYEQYF